The rows below give T cell receptor beta chains drawn from one sample of a study of graft-versus-host responses after intestinal transplantation. Their antigens are not known. TCRdb keeps only in-frame clones here, not all; method: immunoSEQ multiplex PCR. The data contain tens of thousands of clones, roughly nine tenths of them singletons. Source: unstimulated CD4+ T cells sorted from spleen or lymph node cells, taken before intestinal transplant. The origin of the receptors is a human donor who received an intestinal transplant. Both conserved end residues are trimmed from each CDR3.

v_call: TRBV18
cdr3_aa: ASSPPRTGQETQY

v_call: TRBV6-5
cdr3_aa: ASSYSDRGNTEAF

v_call: TRBV7-9
cdr3_aa: ASSLESRNNEQF

v_call: TRBV5-8
cdr3_aa: ASSTLAGVGEQY

v_call: TRBV6-5
cdr3_aa: ASSTLGAFSHEQY

v_call: TRBV28
cdr3_aa: ASNHPGGNQKETQY

v_call: TRBV5-1
cdr3_aa: ASSLAGPGVNTEAF

v_call: TRBV11-2
cdr3_aa: ASSLDQGWGYGYT

v_call: TRBV11-2
cdr3_aa: ASSTPGAGRETQY

v_call: TRBV7-9
cdr3_aa: ASSFAQGWDGELF

v_call: TRBV19
cdr3_aa: ASSPMRSPQH

v_call: TRBV20-1
cdr3_aa: SARAEETQY

v_call: TRBV28
cdr3_aa: ASRQGGSYEQY